The entry below describes one TCR beta chain. The antigen is unknown. This CDR3 comprises 16 residues. Germline assignment: CDR1 KGHSH and CDR2 LQKENI. V was shortened by 2 bases and J by 0 bases, with 14 bases between the two germline ends. TCRdb keeps only in-frame clones here, not all; method: immunoSEQ multiplex PCR. In the table there are more than 55,000 clones, 89% of which are singletons. The data were taken from a study of OX40 agonist ivuxolimab in advanced cancers. Study-wide findings and caveats: No antigen was identified for the clonally expanded peripheral T cells.

At baseline, cycle 4 day 1, and cycle 7 day 1, blood was sampled. This chain uses TRBV18 with TRBJ2-7; D uncertain. The receptor was isolated from an adult with an advanced solid tumor such as melanoma, head and neck, liver or kidney cancer. Source: CD4+ or CD8+ T cells sorted from blood, taken in a trial of the OX40 agonist ivuxolimab. The CDR3: CASSPTRQASSYEQYF. In DNA form, the CDR3 reads TGTGCCAGCTCACCAACCCGGCAGGCGAGCTCCTACGAGCAGTACTTC.